This record covers a single T cell receptor (beta chain). The CDR3 length is 16 residues. Deletions cut 1 base from V and 0 bases from J, with 13 bases between. Together with a sample-barcoded 5' primer, a J-beta primer mix was included in a second PCR lasting roughly 6 to 12 cycles. A 12-random-nucleotide template-switch adaptor tagged each cDNA molecule. TCRdb re-called the 5' RACE reads with MiXCR, one entry per CDR3 protein. The data show some 1.4 million distinct CDR3 sequences, 40% to 50% seen once. This sample is drawn from a study of blood T cells in healthy people across ages. The sequence was collected from a woman aged 18-30 years in good health. The sample was blood. The chain links TRBV12-3 or TRBV12-4 to TRBJ2-7; tentative D call: TRBD2 (5 bases). The CDR3 coding sequence is TGTGCCAGCAGTTTAGTAGGCGGGTACGGCTCCTACGAGCAGTACTTC. Translation: CASSLVGGYGSYEQYF.